A single sample gave rise to the 31 T cell receptor beta chains below, sequenced in a study of beta chain features in type 1 diabetes. The entirety of the isolated RNA underwent reverse transcription, so expressed TCRB transcripts were sequenced. Profiling relied on immunoSEQ multiplex PCR, and the TCRdb table lists in-frame clones only, not all of them. The table shows roughly 350,000 clones, with about 11% occurring only once. Input material: naive CD4+ T cells from blood. These receptors all stem from a young woman in good health.

The table lists this clone with a few counts. Its ends do not fully match the called genes, so a read error is possible. The V gene is TRBV7-7, the J gene TRBJ2-5; 13 bases map to TRBD2. The CDR3 runs 15 residues. In germline, CDR1 is SSHAT, CDR2 FNYEAQ (reference sequence). Here the CDR3 reads CASSSGLAGVETQYF. CDR3 nucleotides: TGTGCTAGCAGCTCCGGACTAGCGGGAGTGGAGACCCAGTACTTC.

The sample holds a few counts of this clone. The V and J genes are TRBV6-6 and TRBJ2-2; D possibly corresponds to TRBD2 (5 bases). Trimming took off 2 bases at V and 7 bases at J, with 8 bases between the two ends. The CDR3 runs 13 residues. The germline V gene encodes CDR1 MNHNY and CDR2 SVGAGI (reference sequence). CDR3 in DNA: TGTGCCAGCAGTTACATCGGGAACGGGGAGCTGTTTTTT. Translation gives CASSYIGNGELFF.

V gene TRBV29-1 combines with J gene TRBJ2-1; perhaps TRBD2 as D (5 bases). CDR1 is SQVTM, CDR2 ANQGSEA, per germline. This CDR3 spans 14 amino acids. V was pared by 2 bases and J by 10 bases, with 18 bases between. The CDR3 sequence: CSVEKRLGRGEQFF. The DNA for the CDR3 is TGCAGCGTTGAAAAGAGGTTGGGCAGAGGGGAGCAGTTCTTC.

This chain connects TRBV7-2 to TRBJ2-1, with 7 bases lining up with TRBD2. Germline trimming cut 1 base from V and 8 bases from J; bases unmatched to any gene: 14. Germline assignment: CDR1 SGHTA and CDR2 FQGNSA. The CDR3 contains 17 residues. CDR3 DNA: TGTGCCAGCAGCTTAGGAGTAGCGGGCGTGTTGTCTGATGAGCAGTTCTTC. Its translation is CASSLGVAGVLSDEQFF.

The CDR3 loop reads CASSVTGTTKDPYEQYF. DNA for the CDR3: TGTGCCAGCAGCGTCACCGGGACTACTAAGGACCCCTACGAGCAGTACTTC. The chain combines TRBV7-2 with TRBJ2-7; 7 nucleotides match TRBD2. Trimming cost V 5 bases and J 2 bases; bases outside gene matches: 15. The CDR3 runs 17 residues. CDR1 SGHTA and CDR2 FQGNSA come from the germline V gene. Full variable domain (remainder filled in from reference TRBV7-2 and TRBJ2-7): GAGVSQSPSNKVTEKGKDVELRCDPISGHTALYWYRQSLGQGLEFLIYFQGNSAPDKSGLPSDRFSAERTGGSVSTLTIQRTQQEDSAVYLCASSVTGTTKDPYEQYFGPGTRLTVT.

As DNA, the CDR3 is TGTGCCAGCAGTCTCCGTTCGGGACACTCCTACGAGCAGTACTTC. Translating gives CASSLRSGHSYEQYF. V usage is TRBV28 and J usage is TRBJ2-7; D possibly corresponds to TRBD1 (6 bases). V was trimmed by 5 bases and J by 0 bases, leaving 14 bases between them. This CDR3 is 15 amino acids long. Germline V lookup: CDR1 MDHEN, CDR2 SYDVKM.

V and J are TRBV7-9 and TRBJ2-1, with no clear D. With 2 bases removed from V and 12 bases from J, the gap between germline ends came to 17 bases. The CDR3 sequence is 14 residues long. Germline CDR1 SEHNR, CDR2 FQNEAQ (reference sequence). The CDR3 reads CASSLPVYGVPQFF. DNA for the CDR3: TGTGCCAGCAGCTTACCCGTGTACGGAGTTCCGCAGTTCTTC.

This clone turned up a few times. V and J are TRBV7-2 and TRBJ2-3; the match to TRBD2 covers 8 bases. V lost 2 bases and J lost 9; bases outside the gene matches: 4. Germline values: CDR1 SGHTA, CDR2 FQGNSA. The CDR3 has 13 amino acids. CDR3 DNA: TGTGCCAGCAGCTTACTTAGCGGGAACACGCAGTATTTT. It encodes CASSLLSGNTQYF.

The gene calls are TRBV7-2 and TRBJ2-3, with 7 positions matching TRBD2. This CDR3 has 15 amino acids. Germline V gives CDR1 SGHTA, CDR2 FQGNSA. Unmatched junction bases numbered 7, after V lost 5 bases and J lost 2 bases. CDR3 residues: CASSAPGLNTDTQYF. In nucleotides, the CDR3 is TGTGCCAGCAGCGCGCCGGGACTAAACACAGATACGCAGTATTTT.

The V gene is TRBV6-6, the J gene TRBJ1-1; D is unresolved. This CDR3 is built from 12 residues. Trimming left V 0 bases short and J 7 bases short, with 6 bases between. Germline CDR1 and CDR2: MNHNY and SVGAGI (reference sequence). The DNA of the CDR3 is TGTGCCAGCAGTTACTCGTTGCGTGAAGCTTTCTTT. This sequence encodes CASSYSLREAFF.

This clone was counted at least ten times. The J gene is TRBJ1-2, the V gene TRBV13; D is possibly TRBD1 (5 bases). V was clipped by 7 bases and J by 3 bases, with 18 bases between them. The CDR3 length is 15 residues. Germline assignment: CDR1 PRHDT and CDR2 FYEKMQ (reference sequence). Written as DNA, the CDR3 is TGTGCCAGCACCCTGGGGGGATTTCAAGACTATGGCTACACCTTC. Protein: CASTLGGFQDYGYTF.

This chain uses TRBV9 with TRBJ1-1; 8 nucleotides align to TRBD1. The CDR3 has 15 amino acids. V lost 1 base to trimming and J lost 1 base; unmatched junction nucleotides: 3. Germline CDR1 and CDR2: SGDLS and YYNGEE. The CDR3 sequence is CASSVTDRGNTEAFF. DNA of the CDR3: TGTGCCAGCAGCGTAACCGACAGGGGGAACACTGAAGCTTTCTTT.

CDR3 sequence reads: CSVEIQGSHLLSYEQYF. Written as DNA, the CDR3 is TGCAGCGTTGAAATTCAGGGTAGCCACCTCCTCTCCTACGAGCAGTACTTC. The chain links TRBV29-1 to TRBJ2-7; TRBD1 is a possible D gene (5 bases). This CDR3 has 17 residues. V dropped 2 bases and J dropped 0 bases, with 20 bases sitting between them. The germline CDR1 and CDR2 sequences are SQVTM and ANQGSEA.

Only a few counts were recorded for this clone. V usage is TRBV19 and J usage is TRBJ2-5, with a tentative D call TRBD1 (5 bases). The CDR3 loop spans 12 amino acids. Trimming pared 8 bases from V and 5 bases from J, leaving 12 bases between. From germline, CDR1 is LNHDA and CDR2 SQIVND (reference sequence). The CDR3 sequence is CASSPGYETQYF. The CDR3 coding sequence is TGTGCCAGTTCGCCAGGGTACGAGACCCAGTACTTC. The full variable domain, rest sourced from reference TRBV19 and TRBJ2-5, is DGGITQSPKYLFRKEGQNVTLSCEQNLNHDAMYWYRQDPGQGLRLIYYSQIVNDFQKGDIAEGYSVSREKKESFPLTVTSAQKNPTAFYLCASSPGYETQYFGPGTRLLVL.

The CDR3 loop reads CSGANSYEQYF. The CDR3 DNA sequence: TGCAGTGGGGCGAATTCCTACGAGCAGTACTTC. This chain uses TRBV20-1 with TRBJ2-7; D not certain. V was trimmed by 7 bases and J by 1 base, leaving 8 bases between them. Germline V lookup: CDR1 DFQATT, CDR2 SNEGSKA (reference sequence). The length of the CDR3 is 11 residues.

In this sample, this clone turned up a few times. The chain employs TRBV6-6 and TRBJ1-1, with D possibly being TRBD1 (5 bases). Germline lookup yields CDR1 MNHNY and CDR2 SVGAGI (reference sequence). The CDR3 contains 13 residues. The V end was cut by 2 bases, the J end by 7 bases, with 11 bases between. The CDR3 is CASSYPSTVEAFF. For the CDR3, the DNA is TGTGCCAGCAGTTACCCCTCGACAGTTGAAGCTTTCTTT.

This chain connects TRBV28 to TRBJ2-3, with 10 nucleotides matching TRBD1. The germline gives CDR1 MDHEN, CDR2 SYDVKM. This CDR3 comprises 14 residues. After removal of 5 bases from V and 4 bases from J, the junction contained 3 bases not matched to a gene. The CDR3 loop reads CASSIGQGADTQYF. CDR3 DNA: TGTGCCAGCAGTATCGGACAGGGGGCAGATACGCAGTATTTT.

The chain is built from TRBV9 and TRBJ2-7, with a weak D call TRBD2 (7 bases). This CDR3 contains 15 residues. The V end was cut by 5 bases, the J end by 3 bases, with 18 bases between. Germline-derived CDR1 and CDR2 are SGDLS and YYNGEE. The CDR3 loop is CASRGGASGSYEQYF. The CDR3 DNA sequence: TGTGCCAGCAGGGGGGGGGCTAGCGGCAGCTACGAGCAGTACTTC.

J is TRBJ2-7 and V is TRBV4-3, with D unclear. V gave up 4 bases and J gave up 0 bases, with 7 bases separating them. CDR3 length equals 13 residues. Germline-derived CDR1 and CDR2 are LGHNA and YSLEER. The CDR3 DNA sequence: TGCGCCAGCAGCCGAGAGAGCTCCTACGAGCAGTACTTC. Protein: CASSRESSYEQYF.

There are a few counts of this clone. Other DNA sequences within the sample encode an identical CDR3. This rearrangement joins TRBV28 to TRBJ2-7; TRBD2 might be the D (5 bases). V shed 3 bases and J shed 4 bases, with 7 bases lying between them. The CDR3 extends over 12 amino acids. Germline V lookup: CDR1 MDHEN, CDR2 SYDVKM. CDR3 bases: TGTGCCAGCAGTTTGTCGGGGTACGAGCAGTACTTC. Its protein is CASSLSGYEQYF.

A few counts support this clone. The genes are TRBV7-9 and TRBJ1-4; D is perhaps TRBD1 (6 bases). V was trimmed by 7 bases and J by 8 bases, leaving 17 bases between them. This CDR3 comprises 14 residues. Germline loops: CDR1 SEHNR, CDR2 FQNEAQ (reference sequence). The CDR3 DNA reads as TGTGCCAGCACCATGGCAGGGGTTGTGGAAAAACTGTTTTTT. Encoded protein: CASTMAGVVEKLFF.

Of note for this clone: Other DNA variants within this sample encode the same CDR3. The genes are TRBV7-2 and TRBJ2-5; a weak D match, TRBD2 (5 bases). Germline-derived CDR1 and CDR2 are SGHTA and FQGNSA. The V gene lost 1 base and the J gene lost 5 bases, with 8 bases spanning the gap. This CDR3 has 13 residues. The CDR3 loop is CASSLGGGETQYF. CDR3 bases: TGTGCCAGCAGCTTAGGTGGAGGTGAGACCCAGTACTTC.

The chain is built from TRBV7-9 and TRBJ1-2; D is unresolved. This CDR3 region has 11 residues. Germline values: CDR1 SEHNR, CDR2 FQNEAQ (reference sequence). Trimming pared 8 bases from V and 1 base from J, leaving 5 bases between. CDR3 DNA sequence: TGTGCCAGCGAGATTAACTATGGCTACACCTTC. Translating gives CASEINYGYTF.

The chain couples TRBV4-2 to TRBJ2-5; 9 nucleotides match TRBD2. The CDR3 covers 14 residues. V dropped 4 bases and J dropped 3; count of bases not matched to a gene: 3. CDR1 is LGHNA and CDR2 is YNFKEQ in the germline V gene. The CDR3 here is CASSLGLAEETQYF. The CDR3 DNA sequence: TGTGCCAGCAGCCTGGGACTAGCCGAAGAGACCCAGTACTTC.

DNA of the CDR3: TGTGCCAGCAGCTTAGACGGGCCCCAGCATTTT. Residues: CASSLDGPQHF. This rearrangement joins TRBV7-2 to TRBJ1-5, with D uncertain. The V and J ends lost 1 base and 9 bases respectively, with 4 bases between them. Germline loops: CDR1 SGHTA, CDR2 FQGNSA. The CDR3 covers 11 residues.

This clone was observed a single time. V and J are TRBV7-2 and TRBJ1-4; D perhaps matches TRBD1 (6 bases). The CDR3 has 15 amino acids. Trimming stripped 5 bases from V and 0 bases from J, with 10 bases between. CDR1 SGHTA and CDR2 FQGNSA come from the germline V gene. CDR3: CASSTRQATNEKLFF. CDR3 DNA: TGTGCCAGCAGCACCCGACAGGCAACTAATGAAAAACTGTTTTTT.

The chain is built from TRBV9 and TRBJ2-3; 11 bases are a match to TRBD2. V shed 2 bases, J shed 2 bases, and the junction held 4 bases outside the gene matches. This CDR3 contains 16 residues. CDR1 SGDLS and CDR2 YYNGEE come from the germline V gene. The CDR3 sequence is CASSVGLAGLTDTQYF. CDR3 bases: TGTGCCAGCAGCGTCGGACTAGCGGGCCTCACAGATACGCAGTATTTT.

This clone turned up a few times. The J gene is TRBJ2-5, the V gene TRBV30; 11 bases are shared with TRBD2. The CDR3 is 20 amino acids. Germline V gene sequence: CDR1 GTSNPN, CDR2 SVGIG (reference sequence). The junction had 18 bases not matched to a gene; V was cut back by 0 bases and J by 3 bases. DNA for the CDR3: TGTGCCTGGAGTGTACGGGGGATAGCGGGAGGGAGTCTTATCAAAGAGACCCAGTACTTC. Its protein is CAWSVRGIAGGSLIKETQYF.

The rearrangement uses TRBV19 and TRBJ1-1, with D possibly being TRBD1 (6 bases). V was cut by 7 bases and J by 3 bases, with 15 bases left in between. The CDR3 loop spans 14 amino acids. The germline CDR1 and CDR2 sequences are LNHDA and SQIVND (reference sequence). CDR3 coding DNA: TGTGCCAGTATCAAGGACAGCATAGACACTGAAGCTTTCTTT. It yields the protein CASIKDSIDTEAFF.

This clone came up a few times. The chain recombines TRBV7-6 with TRBJ2-1; the D is unclear. Germline CDR1 and CDR2: SGHVS and FNYEAQ. Trimming left V 1 base short and J 4 bases short, with 20 bases between. The CDR3 runs 18 residues. The CDR3 bases are TGTGCCAGCAGCTTAGAGGCGGCTAGATTACTGTCATACAATGAGCAGTTCTTC. As protein: CASSLEAARLLSYNEQFF.

This chain uses TRBV28 with TRBJ1-1; D gene ambiguous. Per germline, CDR1 MDHEN and CDR2 SYDVKM. V shed 2 bases and J shed 6 bases, with 7 bases lying between them. This CDR3 region has 12 residues. CDR3 loop: CASSLVAAEAFF. The CDR3 DNA follows: TGTGCCAGCAGTTTAGTAGCCGCTGAAGCTTTCTTT.